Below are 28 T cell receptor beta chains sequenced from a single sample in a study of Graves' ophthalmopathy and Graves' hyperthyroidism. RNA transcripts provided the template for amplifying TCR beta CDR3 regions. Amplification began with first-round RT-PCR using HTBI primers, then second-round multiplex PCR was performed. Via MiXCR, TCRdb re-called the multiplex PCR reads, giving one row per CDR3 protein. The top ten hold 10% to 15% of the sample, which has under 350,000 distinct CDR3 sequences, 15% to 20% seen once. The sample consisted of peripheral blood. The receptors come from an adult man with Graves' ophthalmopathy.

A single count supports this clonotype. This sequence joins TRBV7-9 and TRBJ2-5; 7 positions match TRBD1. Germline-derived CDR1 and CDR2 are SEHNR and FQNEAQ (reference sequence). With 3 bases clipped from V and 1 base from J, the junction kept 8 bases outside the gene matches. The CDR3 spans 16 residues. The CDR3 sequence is CASSFSGTDLQETQYF. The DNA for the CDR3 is TGTGCCAGCAGCTTCTCCGGGACAGACCTCCAAGAGACCCAGTACTTC.

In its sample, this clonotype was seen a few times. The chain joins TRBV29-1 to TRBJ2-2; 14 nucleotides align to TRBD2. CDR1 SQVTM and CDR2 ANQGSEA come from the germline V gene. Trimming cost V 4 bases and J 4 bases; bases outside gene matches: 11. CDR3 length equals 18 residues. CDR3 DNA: TGCAGCGTTGCCATGACTAGCGGGAGGGCCTATAGCACCGGGGAGCTGTTTTTT. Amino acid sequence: CSVAMTSGRAYSTGELFF.

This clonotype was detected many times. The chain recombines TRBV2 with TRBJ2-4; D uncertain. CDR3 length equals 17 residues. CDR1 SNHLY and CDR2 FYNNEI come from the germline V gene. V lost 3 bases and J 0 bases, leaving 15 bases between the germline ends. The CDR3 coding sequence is TGTGCCAGCAGTGAGCGCTCGCGGCTACTAGCCAAAAACATTCAGTACTTC. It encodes CASSERSRLLAKNIQYF.

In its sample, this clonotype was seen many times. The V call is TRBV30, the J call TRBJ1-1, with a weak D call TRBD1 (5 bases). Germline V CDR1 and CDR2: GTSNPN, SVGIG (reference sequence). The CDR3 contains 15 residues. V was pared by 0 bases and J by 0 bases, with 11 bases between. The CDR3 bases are TGTGCCTGGAGTGTACAGGTCCGATTGAACACTGAAGCTTTCTTT. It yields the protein CAWSVQVRLNTEAFF. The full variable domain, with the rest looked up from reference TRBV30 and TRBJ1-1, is SQTIHQWPATLVQPVGSPLSLECTVEGTSNPNLYWYRQAAGRGLQLLFYSVGIGQISSEVPQNLSASRPQDRQFILSSKKLLLSDSGFYLCAWSVQVRLNTEAFFGQGTRLTVV.

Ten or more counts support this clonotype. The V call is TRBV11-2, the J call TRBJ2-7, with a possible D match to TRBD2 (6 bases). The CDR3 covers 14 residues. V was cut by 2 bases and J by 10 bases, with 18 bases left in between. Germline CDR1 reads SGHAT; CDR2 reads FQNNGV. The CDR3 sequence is CASSLSPGAIPQYF. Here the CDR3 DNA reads TGTGCCAGCAGCTTAAGTCCGGGAGCAATCCCCCAGTACTTC.

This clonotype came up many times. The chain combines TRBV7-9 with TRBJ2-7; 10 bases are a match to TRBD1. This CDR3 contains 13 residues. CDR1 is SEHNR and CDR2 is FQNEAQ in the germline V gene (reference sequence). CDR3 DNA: TGTGAACAGCGTGGACAGGGGGTTTGCGAGCAGTACTTC. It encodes CEQRGQGVCEQYF.

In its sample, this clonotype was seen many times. The CDR3: CASRRLRTGVQLETQYF. The CDR3 DNA is TGTGCCAGCAGGAGACTCAGGACAGGGGTTCAGTTGGAGACCCAGTACTTC. The chain employs TRBV11-2 and TRBJ2-5; 9 bases line up with TRBD1. The CDR3 consists of 17 residues. J lost 5 bases, V lost 6 bases, and 16 bases had no gene match. Germline V gives CDR1 SGHAT, CDR2 FQNNGV.

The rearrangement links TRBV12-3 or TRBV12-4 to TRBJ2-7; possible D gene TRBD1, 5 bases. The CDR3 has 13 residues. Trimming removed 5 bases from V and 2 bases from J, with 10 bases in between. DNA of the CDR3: TGTGCCAGCAGTATTACAGGTACCTACGAGCAGTACTTC. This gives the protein CASSITGTYEQYF.

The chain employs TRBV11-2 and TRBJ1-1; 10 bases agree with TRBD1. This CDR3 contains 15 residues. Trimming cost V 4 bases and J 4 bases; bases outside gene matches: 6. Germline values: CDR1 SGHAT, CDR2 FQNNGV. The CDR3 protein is CASSWDRGGVTEAFF. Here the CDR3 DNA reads TGTGCCAGCAGCTGGGACAGGGGTGGGGTCACTGAAGCTTTCTTT.

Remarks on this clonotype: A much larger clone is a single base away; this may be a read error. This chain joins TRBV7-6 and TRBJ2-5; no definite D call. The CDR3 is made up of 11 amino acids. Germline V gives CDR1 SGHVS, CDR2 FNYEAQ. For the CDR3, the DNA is TGTGCCAACAGCTTGAGTGAACGCCAGTACTTC. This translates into CANSLSERQYF.

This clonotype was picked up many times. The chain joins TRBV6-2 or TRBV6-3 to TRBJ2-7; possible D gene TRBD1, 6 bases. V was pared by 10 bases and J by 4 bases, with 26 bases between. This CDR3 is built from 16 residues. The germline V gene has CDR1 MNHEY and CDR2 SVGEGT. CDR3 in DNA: TGTGCCACCGGTAGGACCCCATACTTCGACAGGTACGAGCAGTACTTC. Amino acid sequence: CATGRTPYFDRYEQYF.

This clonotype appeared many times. The CDR3 region has the DNA TGCGCCAGCAGCCCCGCTTCCGGGACGACCTACGAGCAGTACTTC. Encoded protein: CASSPASGTTYEQYF. V gene TRBV5-1 combines with J gene TRBJ2-7; D possibly uses TRBD1 or TRBD2 (5 bases each). Germline V gene lookup returns CDR1 SGHRS and CDR2 YFSETQ. The CDR3 is 15 residues long. Trimming shortened V by 4 bases and J by 2 bases, and 16 bases separated the two germline ends.

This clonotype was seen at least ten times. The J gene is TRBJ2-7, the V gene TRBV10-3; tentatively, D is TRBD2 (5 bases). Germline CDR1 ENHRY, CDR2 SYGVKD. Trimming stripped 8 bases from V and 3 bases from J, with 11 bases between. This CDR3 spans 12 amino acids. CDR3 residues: CAIAGVVYEQYF. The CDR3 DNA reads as TGTGCCATCGCGGGCGTTGTCTACGAGCAGTACTTC.

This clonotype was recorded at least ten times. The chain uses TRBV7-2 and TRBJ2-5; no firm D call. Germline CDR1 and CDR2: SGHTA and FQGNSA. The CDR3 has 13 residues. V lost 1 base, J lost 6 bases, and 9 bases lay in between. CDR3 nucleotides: TGTGCCAGCAGCTTAGTAGTTTCAAAGACCCAGTACTTC. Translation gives CASSLVVSKTQYF.

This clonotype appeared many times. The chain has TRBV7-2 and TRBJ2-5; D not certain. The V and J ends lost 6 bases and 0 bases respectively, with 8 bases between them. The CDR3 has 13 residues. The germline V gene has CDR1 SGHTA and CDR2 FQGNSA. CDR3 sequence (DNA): TGTGCCAGCAGTCGGAGCGACCAAGAGACCCAGTACTTC. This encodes CASSRSDQETQYF.

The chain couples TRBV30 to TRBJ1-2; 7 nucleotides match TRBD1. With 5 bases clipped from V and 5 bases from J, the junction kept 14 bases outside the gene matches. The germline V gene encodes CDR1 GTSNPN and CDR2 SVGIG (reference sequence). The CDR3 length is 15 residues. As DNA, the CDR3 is TGTGCCTGGCTTAAGGTGACAGGGAAATTATATGGCTACACCTTC. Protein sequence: CAWLKVTGKLYGYTF.

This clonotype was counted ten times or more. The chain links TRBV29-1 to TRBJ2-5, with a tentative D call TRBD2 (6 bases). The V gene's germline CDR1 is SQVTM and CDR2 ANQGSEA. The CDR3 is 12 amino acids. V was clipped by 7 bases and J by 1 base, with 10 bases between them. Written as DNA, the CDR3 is TGCAGCGAGGGACTGGCCCAAGAGACCCAGTACTTC. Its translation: CSEGLAQETQYF.

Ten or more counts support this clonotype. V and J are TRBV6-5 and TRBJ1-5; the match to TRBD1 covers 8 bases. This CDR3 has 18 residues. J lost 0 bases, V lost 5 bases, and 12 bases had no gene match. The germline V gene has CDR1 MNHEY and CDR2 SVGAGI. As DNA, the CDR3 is TGTGCCAGCAGTCCCCGGGACAGGACACGAATTAGCAATCAGCCCCAGCATTTT. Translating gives CASSPRDRTRISNQPQHF.

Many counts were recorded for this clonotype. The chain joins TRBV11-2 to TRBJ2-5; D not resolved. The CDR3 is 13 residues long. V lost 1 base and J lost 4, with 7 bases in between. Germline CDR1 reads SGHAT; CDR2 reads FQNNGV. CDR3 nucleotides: TGTGCCAGCAGCTTAGGGTTGAGAGAGACCCAGTACTTC. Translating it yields CASSLGLRETQYF.

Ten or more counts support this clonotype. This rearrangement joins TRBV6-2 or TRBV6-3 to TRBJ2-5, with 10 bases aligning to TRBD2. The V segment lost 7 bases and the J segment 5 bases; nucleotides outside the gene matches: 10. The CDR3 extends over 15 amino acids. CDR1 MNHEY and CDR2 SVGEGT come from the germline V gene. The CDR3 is CASTLAGGSRETQYF. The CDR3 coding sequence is TGTGCCAGCACTTTAGCGGGAGGCTCCCGGGAGACCCAGTACTTC.

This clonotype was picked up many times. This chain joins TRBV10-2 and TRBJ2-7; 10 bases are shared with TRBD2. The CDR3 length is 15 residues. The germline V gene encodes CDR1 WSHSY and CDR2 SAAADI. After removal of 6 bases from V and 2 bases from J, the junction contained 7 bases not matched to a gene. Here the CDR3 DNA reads TGCGCCAGCAGCACTCCCAGCGGGGGGGCCTACGAGCAGTACTTC. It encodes CASSTPSGGAYEQYF.

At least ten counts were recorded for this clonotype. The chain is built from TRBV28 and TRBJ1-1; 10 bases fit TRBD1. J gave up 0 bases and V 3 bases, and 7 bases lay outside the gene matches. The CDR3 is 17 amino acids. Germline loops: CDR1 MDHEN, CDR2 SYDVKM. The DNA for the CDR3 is TGTGCCAGCAGTTTTGGGGACAGGGGATGGGTGAACACTGAAGCTTTCTTT. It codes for CASSFGDRGWVNTEAFF.

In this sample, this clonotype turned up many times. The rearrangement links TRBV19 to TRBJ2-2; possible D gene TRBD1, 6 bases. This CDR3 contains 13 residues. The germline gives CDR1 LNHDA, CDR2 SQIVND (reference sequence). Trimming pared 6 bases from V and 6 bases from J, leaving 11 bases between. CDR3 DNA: TGTGCCAGTAGAAACAGGGCGGCCGGGGAGCTGTTTTTT. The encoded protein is CASRNRAAGELFF.

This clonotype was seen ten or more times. The CDR3 nucleotides are TGCAGCGTTAGGGGATTTCGGGACAGGGATCCCTACGAGCAGTACTTC. This translates into CSVRGFRDRDPYEQYF. The chain carries TRBV29-1 and TRBJ2-7; the match to TRBD1 covers 9 bases. Germline V gene lookup returns CDR1 SQVTM and CDR2 ANQGSEA. Losses at the gene ends were 5 bases for V and 2 bases for J; bases not matched to a gene: 13. The CDR3 has 16 amino acids.

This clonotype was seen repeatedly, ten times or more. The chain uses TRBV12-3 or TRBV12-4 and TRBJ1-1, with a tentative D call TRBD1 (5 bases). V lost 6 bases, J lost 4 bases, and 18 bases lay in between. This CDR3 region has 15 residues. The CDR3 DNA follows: TGTGCCAGCAGCCATGGGGGAAGTTTGGGCACTGAAGCTTTCTTT. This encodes CASSHGGSLGTEAFF.

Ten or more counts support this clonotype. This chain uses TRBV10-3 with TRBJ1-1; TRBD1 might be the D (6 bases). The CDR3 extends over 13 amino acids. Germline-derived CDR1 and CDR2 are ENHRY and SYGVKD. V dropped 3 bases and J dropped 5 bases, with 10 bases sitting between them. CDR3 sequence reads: CAISDRGGTEAFF. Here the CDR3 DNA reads TGTGCCATCAGTGACAGGGGTGGGACTGAAGCTTTCTTT.

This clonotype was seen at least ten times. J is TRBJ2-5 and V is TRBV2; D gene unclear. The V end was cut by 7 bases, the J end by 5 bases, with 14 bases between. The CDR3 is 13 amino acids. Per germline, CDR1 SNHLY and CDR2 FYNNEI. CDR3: CASTRTNRETQYF. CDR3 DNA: TGTGCCAGCACGCGGACGAATAGGGAGACCCAGTACTTC.

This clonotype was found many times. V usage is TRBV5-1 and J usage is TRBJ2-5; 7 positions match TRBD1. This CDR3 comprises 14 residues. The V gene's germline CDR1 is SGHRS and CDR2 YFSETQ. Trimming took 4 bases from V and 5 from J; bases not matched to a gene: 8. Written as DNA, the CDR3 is TGCGCCAGCAGCCCGACAGGGACCCAGGAGACCCAGTACTTC. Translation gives CASSPTGTQETQYF.